Listed here is a single T cell receptor beta chain. 13 Jbeta primers and 60 Vbeta primers were used for the PCR. TCRdb keeps only in-frame clones here, not all; method: immunoSEQ multiplex PCR. This table has 100,000 to 120,000 clones, roughly 76% appearing once. These data come from a study of cytomegalovirus exposure and HLA in healthy donors. The CDR3 totals 20 residues. V trimming: 4 bases; J trimming: 10 bases; junction bases outside the gene matches: 23. Germline V CDR1 and CDR2: SGHDN, FVKESK. This sequence joins TRBV14 and TRBJ1-6; TRBD1 matches 9 bases. The receptor comes from a man aged 25-40 years in good health and CMV-seropositive. The sequencing input was PBMCs. The CDR3 DNA reads TGTGCCAGCAGCCGAAGAGGGGCGACCAGCGGGACAGGGCGTGGATCACCCCTCCACTTT. Protein sequence: CASSRRGATSGTGRGSPLHF. The full variable domain, rest sourced from reference TRBV14 and TRBJ1-6, is EAGVTQFPSHSVIEKGQTVTLRCDPISGHDNLYWYRRVMGKEIKFLLHFVKESKQDESGMPNNRFLAERTGGTYSTLKVQPAELEDSGVYFCASSRRGATSGTGRGSPLHFGNGTRLTVT.